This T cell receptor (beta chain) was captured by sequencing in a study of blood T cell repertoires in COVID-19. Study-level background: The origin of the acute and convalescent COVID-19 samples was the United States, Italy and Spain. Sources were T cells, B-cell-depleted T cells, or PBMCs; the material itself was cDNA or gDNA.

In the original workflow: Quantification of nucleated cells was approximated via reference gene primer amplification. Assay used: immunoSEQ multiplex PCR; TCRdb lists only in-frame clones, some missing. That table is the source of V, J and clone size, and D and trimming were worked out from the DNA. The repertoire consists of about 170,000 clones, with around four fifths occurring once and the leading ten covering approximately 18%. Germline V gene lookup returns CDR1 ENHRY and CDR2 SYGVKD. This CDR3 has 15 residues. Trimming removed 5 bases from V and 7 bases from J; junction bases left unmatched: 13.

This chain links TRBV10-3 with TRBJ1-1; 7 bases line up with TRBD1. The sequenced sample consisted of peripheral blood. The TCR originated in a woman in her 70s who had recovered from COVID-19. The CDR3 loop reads CAISPTSGGEGEAFF. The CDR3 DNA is TGTGCCATCAGTCCAACCTCAGGGGGTGAGGGTGAAGCTTTCTTT.